The 25 T cell receptor beta chains in this list originate from one sample, sequenced in a study of control samples from healthy donors and cancer patients. Assay used: immunoSEQ multiplex PCR; TCRdb lists only in-frame clones, some missing. The sample has around 200,000 clones; around 94% are singletons. Sequencing used blood. All receptors derive from a man aged 50-60 years in good health.

The chain employs TRBV5-4 and TRBJ2-2; tentatively, D is TRBD2 (6 bases). CDR1 is SGHNT and CDR2 is YYREEE in the germline V gene (reference sequence). The CDR3 totals 15 residues. V lost 4 bases to trimming and J lost 0 bases, with 10 bases between them. CDR3 coding DNA: TGTGCCAGCAGCCCCGGGGGAACGAACACCGGGGAGCTGTTTTTT. It is translated as CASSPGGTNTGELFF.

The CDR3, as DNA: TGTGCCAGCAGTTACTACAAACCGGGACAGAATGAGCAGTACTTC. Amino acids: CASSYYKPGQNEQYF. V gene TRBV6-5 combines with J gene TRBJ2-7, with 7 bases fitting TRBD1. Germline CDR1 reads MNHEY; CDR2 reads SVGAGI. V dropped 1 base and J dropped 7; count of bases not matched to a gene: 10. This CDR3 region has 15 residues.

The V and J genes are TRBV7-2 and TRBJ2-7; the D is unclear. The germline V gene encodes CDR1 SGHTA and CDR2 FQGNSA. The CDR3 length is 13 residues. The V gene lost 2 bases and the J gene lost 1 base, with 6 bases spanning the gap. The CDR3 here is CASSLRTSYEQYF. CDR3 bases: TGTGCCAGCAGCTTACGGACGTCCTACGAGCAGTACTTC.

J is TRBJ1-3 and V is TRBV6-5; 8 nucleotides match TRBD1. The length of the CDR3 is 15 residues. Germline V CDR1 and CDR2: MNHEY, SVGAGI. The V gene end was trimmed by 4 bases and the J gene end by 7 bases; junction bases not matched to a gene: 9. The chain's CDR3 is CASSSRTGWGNTIYF. The CDR3 DNA sequence: TGTGCCAGCAGTTCTCGGACAGGGTGGGGCAACACCATATATTTT.

This sequence joins TRBV18 and TRBJ1-1, with no clear D. CDR3 length: 13 amino acids. V was shortened by 8 bases and J by 0 bases, with 10 bases between the two germline ends. Per the germline V gene, CDR1 is KGHSH and CDR2 is LQKENI. The CDR3 nucleotides read TGTGCCAGCGCCGGAGCAGTGAACACTGAAGCTTTCTTT. This encodes CASAGAVNTEAFF.

This chain joins TRBV29-1 and TRBJ1-3, with 9 bases aligning to TRBD1. This CDR3 spans 13 amino acids. V shed 4 bases, J shed 6 bases, and the junction held 4 bases outside the gene matches. Germline V gene sequence: CDR1 SQVTM, CDR2 ANQGSEA. Written as DNA, the CDR3 is TGCAGCGTTGCGGGACAGGGACTAAACACCATATATTTT. Translated, it gives CSVAGQGLNTIYF.

This clone was seen more than once but under ten times. CDR3 bases: TGTGCCAGCAGTGAACCGGCCCGCCCCCCAGAGACCCAGTACTTC. This codes for CASSEPARPPETQYF. V usage is TRBV5-4 and J usage is TRBJ2-5; D not certain. Trimming took off 5 bases at V and 4 bases at J, with 18 bases between the two ends. The germline V gene encodes CDR1 SGHNT and CDR2 YYREEE (reference sequence). The CDR3 runs 15 residues.

V usage is TRBV7-8 and J usage is TRBJ1-1, with a weak D call TRBD1 (5 bases). Trimming left V 8 bases short and J 7 bases short, with 17 bases between. Germline V gene sequence: CDR1 SGHVS, CDR2 FQNEAQ. This CDR3 spans 13 amino acids. The CDR3 DNA is TGTGCCAGCGTAGGGGAGGTGCACAGTGAAGCTTTCTTT. Translated, it gives CASVGEVHSEAFF. Filled out from reference TRBV7-8 and TRBJ1-1, the complete variable domain reads GAGVSQSPRYKVAKRGQDVALRCDPISGHVSLFWYQQALGQGPEFLTYFQNEAQLDKSGLPSDRFFAERPEGSVSTLKIQRTQQEDSAVYLCASVGEVHSEAFFGQGTRLTVV.

J is TRBJ2-5 and V is TRBV9; D remains unclear. Germline V gene lookup returns CDR1 SGDLS and CDR2 YYNGEE. V lost 4 bases and J lost 5, with 21 bases in between. This CDR3 region has 16 residues. The DNA for the CDR3 is TGTGCCAGCAGCCCCTTTGGCCAACCACAGATTGAGACCCAGTACTTC. It specifies CASSPFGQPQIETQYF.

This chain connects TRBV7-9 to TRBJ2-5; a possible D gene is TRBD2 (6 bases). The CDR3 has 15 residues. V shed 2 bases and J shed 1 base, with 11 bases lying between them. In germline, CDR1 is SEHNR, CDR2 FQNEAQ (reference sequence). The CDR3 region has the DNA TGTGCCAGCAGCTTAAATGGGGGAGGCCAAGAGACCCAGTACTTC. This codes for CASSLNGGGQETQYF.

The chain joins TRBV6-6 to TRBJ2-3; 8 bases agree with TRBD2. CDR1 and CDR2 (germline): MNHNY, SVGAGI (reference sequence). V lost 2 bases, J lost 1 base, and 5 bases stayed unmatched. The CDR3 consists of 16 residues. The CDR3 DNA is TGTGCCAGCAGTTACCGGGCGGGGGGAGGCACAGATACGCAGTATTTT. Translated, it gives CASSYRAGGGTDTQYF.

The chain couples TRBV5-1 to TRBJ1-2; TRBD1 matches 10 bases. Germline trimming cut 0 bases from V and 3 bases from J; bases unmatched to any gene: 5. Per germline, CDR1 SGHRS and CDR2 YFSETQ. The CDR3 is made up of 16 amino acids. The CDR3 here is CASSLAWDRGYYGYTF. CDR3 sequence (DNA): TGCGCCAGCAGCTTGGCCTGGGACAGGGGATACTATGGCTACACCTTC.

This chain uses TRBV27 with TRBJ1-5; no firm D call. Looked up from germline, CDR1 is MNHEY and CDR2 is SMNVEV (reference sequence). The CDR3 loop spans 15 amino acids. V was pared by 2 bases and J by 0 bases, with 8 bases between. The CDR3 reads CASSLQRNSNQPQHF. The CDR3 coding sequence is TGTGCCAGCAGTTTACAACGGAATAGCAATCAGCCCCAGCATTTT.

The chain carries TRBV6-5 and TRBJ2-5, with D unresolved. This CDR3 comprises 16 residues. The V gene lost 0 bases and the J gene lost 0 bases, with 11 bases spanning the gap. Per the germline V gene, CDR1 is MNHEY and CDR2 is SVGAGI. Here the CDR3 DNA reads TGTGCCAGCAGTTACTCGATATCCGTCAACCAAGAGACCCAGTACTTC. It specifies CASSYSISVNQETQYF.

The V call is TRBV6-6, the J call TRBJ2-3; the D is unclear. The germline CDR1 and CDR2 sequences are MNHNY and SVGAGI (reference sequence). Trimming stripped 11 bases from V and 5 bases from J, with 11 bases between. This CDR3 comprises 11 residues. The CDR3 bases are TGTGCCGCAACGCATGGAGATACGCAGTATTTT. This encodes CAATHGDTQYF.

The chain is built from TRBV7-2 and TRBJ1-1, with a weak D call TRBD1 (5 bases). This CDR3 spans 16 amino acids. The germline gives CDR1 SGHTA, CDR2 FQGNSA. Trimming cost V 0 bases and J 2 bases, with 13 bases left between them. CDR3 in amino acids: CASSLAGGRKNTEAFF. CDR3 DNA sequence: TGTGCCAGCAGCTTAGCCGGGGGAAGGAAAAACACTGAAGCTTTCTTT.

V gene TRBV24-1 combines with J gene TRBJ2-1; TRBD2 matches 16 bases. Trimming at V came to 4 bases and at J to 2 bases, leaving 4 bases not matched to a gene. The CDR3 length is 18 residues. From germline, CDR1 is KGHDR and CDR2 SFDVKD. For the CDR3, the DNA is TGTGCCACCAGTGACCCCGGGACTAGCGGGGGGGCCTACAATGAGCAGTTCTTC. Its translation is CATSDPGTSGGAYNEQFF.

With respect to this clone: Other DNA variants within this sample encode the same CDR3. V and J are TRBV29-1 and TRBJ1-5; the match to TRBD1 covers 9 bases. This CDR3 contains 12 residues. Trimming took 6 bases from V and 4 from J; bases not matched to a gene: 1. The V gene's germline CDR1 is SQVTM and CDR2 ANQGSEA. The CDR3 coding sequence is TGCAGCGTAGGACAGGGGAATCAGCCCCAGCATTTT. This gives the protein CSVGQGNQPQHF. Variable domain in full (rest from reference TRBV29-1 and TRBJ1-5): SAVISQKPSRDICQRGTSLTIQCQVDSQVTMMFWYRQQPGQSLTLIATANQGSEATYESGFVIDKFPISRPNLTFSTLTVSNMSPEDSSIYLCSVGQGNQPQHFGDGTRLSIL.

The chain couples TRBV4-3 to TRBJ1-4; D remains ambiguous. There are 14 residues in the CDR3. Trimming pared 5 bases from V and 4 bases from J, leaving 11 bases between. CDR1 LGHNA and CDR2 YSLEER come from the germline V gene. CDR3 amino acids: CASSSRMSNEKLFF. The CDR3 nucleotides are TGCGCCAGCAGCTCCCGGATGAGTAATGAAAAACTGTTTTTT.

The rearrangement joins TRBV13 to TRBJ2-1, with D possibly being TRBD1 or TRBD2 (6 bases each). V lost 5 bases, J lost 6 bases, and 17 bases lay in between. CDR1 PRHDT and CDR2 FYEKMQ come from the germline V gene (reference sequence). The CDR3 contains 15 residues. CDR3 sequence reads: CASSIEGGLSNEQFF. The CDR3 nucleotides read TGTGCCAGCAGCATCGAGGGGGGCCTAAGCAATGAGCAGTTCTTC.

The chain uses TRBV5-1 and TRBJ2-5; D is possibly TRBD1 (6 bases). Germline V gene lookup returns CDR1 SGHRS and CDR2 YFSETQ. Trimming left V 3 bases short and J 2 bases short, with 14 bases between. This CDR3 has 15 amino acids. The CDR3 coding sequence is TGCGCCAGCAGCTCATCGACAGGAAAACAAGAGACCCAGTACTTC. It codes for CASSSSTGKQETQYF.

This sequence joins TRBV5-1 and TRBJ2-1; a possible D gene is TRBD1 (6 bases). Trimming took 3 bases from V and 9 from J, leaving 10 bases between them. Germline CDR1 SGHRS, CDR2 YFSETQ. The CDR3 is 12 residues long. The DNA of the CDR3 is TGCGCCAGCAGCTCCGGGACAAGTGAGCAGTTCTTC. Translating gives CASSSGTSEQFF.

The chain uses TRBV28 and TRBJ1-2; TRBD1 matches 9 bases. CDR1 is MDHEN and CDR2 is SYDVKM in the germline V gene. There are 14 residues in the CDR3. V lost 6 bases, J lost 8 bases, and 10 bases stayed unmatched. The CDR3 DNA reads TGTGCCAGCAGCTCCCCGGGACAGGGTTGGGGCTACACCTTC. It specifies CASSSPGQGWGYTF.

This clone has just one count. This sample also contains other DNA sequences that code for the same CDR3. The CDR3 DNA sequence: TGTGCCAGCAGCCCCTGGCGGGGAAATGAAAAACTGTTTTTT. Protein: CASSPWRGNEKLFF. The chain joins TRBV9 to TRBJ1-4; D gene uncertain. CDR3 size: 14 residues. Trimming removed 4 bases from V and 5 bases from J, with 12 bases in between. Germline CDR1 reads SGDLS; CDR2 reads YYNGEE.

The chain is built from TRBV5-4 and TRBJ1-1; tentative D call: TRBD1 (6 bases). Trimming shortened V by 4 bases and J by 8 bases, and 21 bases separated the two germline ends. Looked up from germline, CDR1 is SGHNT and CDR2 is YYREEE (reference sequence). The CDR3 has 15 amino acids. CDR3 in DNA: TGTGCCAGCAGCCCCGAGGCCGGGGGGCGTGGAGAAGCTTTCTTT. Translated: CASSPEAGGRGEAFF.